This T cell receptor (beta chain) was sequenced in a study of T cell responses to AZD1222 COVID-19 vaccine. This CDR3 has 15 amino acids. V was shortened by 0 bases and J by 5 bases, with 12 bases between the two germline ends. Germline V CDR1 and CDR2: SGDLS, YYNGEE. This clone was counted a few times. TCRdb's table, derived via immunoSEQ multiplex PCR, lists solely in-frame clones and lacks some. The sample yields roughly 150,000 clones, approximately 88% seen once. The gene calls are TRBV9 and TRBJ1-5, with a possible D match to TRBD1 (5 bases). The sample consisted of peripheral blood, taken on day 0 of AZD1222 vaccination. This TCR derives from an adult in good health. CDR3 protein: CASSVGVRDDQPQHF. The CDR3 DNA reads TGTGCCAGCAGCGTAGGGGTCAGGGATGATCAGCCCCAGCATTTT.